This is a list of T cell receptor beta chains from one sample in a study of beta chain features in type 1 diabetes. Profiling relied on immunoSEQ multiplex PCR, and the TCRdb table lists in-frame clones only, not all of them. The data hold hundreds of thousands of clones, with about a sixth observed a single time. The sample consisted of naive CD4+ T cells from blood. The receptors derive from a woman younger than 35 in good health. CDR3s include the opening cysteine and the closing phenylalanine or tryptophan. The D gene is left open where the match is weak. Rows may omit the clone size; those that give it use once, few, many or a size class.

v_gene	abundance	d_gene	j_gene	CDR3nt	CDR3aa
TRBV29-1	.	TRBD1	TRBJ1-1	TGCAGCGCACGGACAGGGCTGAACACTGAAGCTTTCTTT	CSARTGLNTEAFF
TRBV5-1	.	.	TRBJ2-7	TGCGCCAGCGGGGGCGGCTCTTCCGCAACCTACGAGCAGTACTTC	CASGGGSSATYEQYF
TRBV7-9	once	.	TRBJ1-1	TGTGCCAGCAGCTTAGGTCAGGTACGCACTGAAGCTTTCTTT	CASSLGQVRTEAFF
TRBV28	.	.	TRBJ2-7	TGTGCCAGCAGTTTAGGGGGAGCTGCATGGAGCGAGCAGTACTTC	CASSLGGAAWSEQYF
TRBV6-6	.	.	TRBJ2-7	TGTGCCAGCAGTTACTCAGAGACTCGATACGAGCAGTACTTC	CASSYSETRYEQYF
TRBV18	.	TRBD2	TRBJ2-3	TGTGCCAGCTCACCAGTGGCGGGAGCAGCGGATACGCAGTATTTT	CASSPVAGAADTQYF
TRBV5-6	few	.	TRBJ2-3	TGTGCCAGCACCGGCCGAGATACGCAGTATTTT	CASTGRDTQYF
TRBV4-2	.	.	TRBJ2-5	TGTGCCAGCAGCTTATGGTTTAGGGTCCAAGAGACCCAGTACTTC	CASSLWFRVQETQYF
TRBV29-1	few	TRBD1	TRBJ1-1	TGCAGCGTTTGGGGGTTTACAGGGGGAGTTAGGAACACTGAAGCTTTCTTT	CSVWGFTGGVRNTEAFF
TRBV7-2	few	TRBD1	TRBJ1-1	TGTGCCAGCAGCTTAGCCGAGGGACAGGGGGTAACTTTCTTT	CASSLAEGQGVTFF
TRBV5-6	.	TRBD1	TRBJ1-1	TGTGCCAGCAGCTTGTTAGGGGGCGGATGGTATGGTGAAGCTTTCTTT	CASSLLGGGWYGEAFF
TRBV2	few	.	TRBJ2-1	TGTGCCAGCAGTGCAGCAGTAAATGAGCAGTTCTTC	CASSAAVNEQFF
TRBV14	.	.	TRBJ2-1	TGTGCCAGCAGCCAGACAGCCCCCCTGGTTAGTGAGCAGTTCTTC	CASSQTAPLVSEQFF
TRBV4-1	.	.	TRBJ2-2	TGCGCCAGCACCTTCAGTGGCGCCGGGGAGCTGTTTTTT	CASTFSGAGELFF
TRBV6-6	.	.	TRBJ2-7	TGTGCCAGCACCCTTCACTCCACGAGCTCCTACGAGCAGTACTTC	CASTLHSTSSYEQYF
TRBV11-2	few	TRBD2	TRBJ2-1	TGTGCCAGCAGCTTAAAAGCGGGAGGGCCCAATGAGCAGTTCTTC	CASSLKAGGPNEQFF
TRBV5-1	few	.	TRBJ2-3	TGCGCCAGCAGCTTGGATCAGGGATCTACAGATACGCAGTATTTT	CASSLDQGSTDTQYF
TRBV28	few	.	TRBJ1-2	TGTGCCAGCAGCCGAACCTATGGCTACACCTTC	CASSRTYGYTF
TRBV6-5	few	.	TRBJ1-2	TGTGCCAGCAGTTACTCGGCAGGGAACTATGGCTACACCTTC	CASSYSAGNYGYTF
TRBV25-1	few	.	TRBJ1-5	TGTGCCAGCAGTGATGGTAGCAATCAGCCCCAGCATTTT	CASSDGSNQPQHF
TRBV2	few	TRBD1	TRBJ1-5	TGTGCCAGCGATTACAGGGGTAATCAGCCCCAGCATTTT	CASDYRGNQPQHF
TRBV7-8	few	TRBD1	TRBJ1-2	TGTGCCACCGGACAGGGGGCGGGAGGCTACACCTTC	CATGQGAGGYTF
TRBV18	few	.	TRBJ1-3	TGTGCCAGCTCATCTACAGGGAACTCTGGAAACACCATATATTTT	CASSSTGNSGNTIYF
TRBV2	once	TRBD2	TRBJ2-7	TGTGCCAGCAGTGGCGGGGGGACCAGGCGGCAGTACTTC	CASSGGGTRRQYF
TRBV20-1	few	.	TRBJ1-5	TGCAGTGCTAGACCTAGGACAGTCGAGCATTTT	CSARPRTVEHF
TRBV7-2	.	TRBD2	TRBJ2-1	TGTGCCAGCAGCTTATCACTAGCGGGAGTTGAGCAGTTCTTC	CASSLSLAGVEQFF
TRBV7-3	few	TRBD1	TRBJ2-7	TGTGCCAGCAGCTTCCACACAGGGGTCCCCTACGAGCAGTACTTC	CASSFHTGVPYEQYF
TRBV2	.	.	TRBJ2-7	TGTGCCAGCAGCCCTCGCCGGATGGTTAACGAGCAGTACTTC	CASSPRRMVNEQYF
TRBV15	.	.	TRBJ2-7	TGTGCCACCAGCAGAGATTTTTTGCGTCAGGGTACGAAGTTCGAGCAGTACTTC	CATSRDFLRQGTKFEQYF
TRBV6-5	.	TRBD1	TRBJ1-1	TGTGCCAGCAGTCCCGACAGGGTACAAGCTTTCTTT	CASSPDRVQAFF
TRBV15	.	TRBD2	TRBJ2-7	TGTGCCACCAGCGGTACTAGCGGGAGAGCCAACGAGCAGTACTTC	CATSGTSGRANEQYF
TRBV5-1	.	.	TRBJ2-7	TGCGCCAGCAGCTTGGGGGGATACGAGCAGTACTTC	CASSLGGYEQYF
TRBV21-1	.	.	TRBJ2-7	TGTGCCAGCAGCAAAGGAGCGGGGAGCTCCTACGAGCAGTACTTC	CASSKGAGSSYEQYF
TRBV29-1	.	.	TRBJ2-3	TGCAGCGTTGAAGTTGTTGGAGATACGCAGTATTTT	CSVEVVGDTQYF
TRBV13	.	TRBD1	TRBJ2-7	TGTGCCAGCAGCTCTCGGACAGGGGGTTATAGTGAGCAGTACTTC	CASSSRTGGYSEQYF
TRBV7-2	.	.	TRBJ2-7	TGTGCCAGCAGCTTAAGTCGGGGCTCCTACGAGCAGTACTTC	CASSLSRGSYEQYF
TRBV7-9	.	.	TRBJ1-5	TGTGCCAGCAGCCAGCAGAGCATCGCCGGGACCAATCAGCCCCAGCATTTT	CASSQQSIAGTNQPQHF
TRBV6-1	.	.	TRBJ2-1	TGTGCCAGCGCTGAAGGGACTGAGCAGTTCTTC	CASAEGTEQFF
TRBV6-1	.	TRBD1	TRBJ1-4	TGTGCCAGCAGAGCGGGACAGACCAAAGAAAAACTGTTTTTT	CASRAGQTKEKLFF
TRBV7-9	.	TRBD1	TRBJ1-1	TGTGCCAGCAGCTTAGGGACAGGGAACACTGAAGCTTTCTTT	CASSLGTGNTEAFF
TRBV28	.	.	TRBJ1-1	TGTGCCAGCACCATACAGCCGTCCACTGAAGCTTTCTTT	CASTIQPSTEAFF